Each of the 23 T cell receptor beta chains below was sequenced from the same sample in a study of long-term antiretroviral therapy in people with HIV. The assay used was immunoSEQ (version v3.0), run at survey level. Clones were sequenced by immunoSEQ multiplex PCR, and TCRdb holds only the in-frame ones, with some missing. The sample lists tens of thousands of clones; approximately 85% were seen once. The material sequenced was unsorted PBMCs, taken 1.5 years after starting antiretroviral therapy. These receptors were obtained from a man aged 30 to 39 with HIV.

Only one count was recorded for this clone. V is TRBV2 and J is TRBJ1-2; 7 nucleotides agree with TRBD1. The CDR3 runs 14 residues. Trimming cost V 11 bases and J 4 bases; bases outside gene matches: 13. Germline CDR1 reads SNHLY; CDR2 reads FYNNEI. For the CDR3, the DNA is TGTGCCGCTACAGGGGTAGTTATTAGCTATGGCTACACCTTC. This encodes CAATGVVISYGYTF.

In this sample, this clone turned up once. The rearrangement joins TRBV6-6 to TRBJ1-3; weak D call: TRBD1 (6 bases). CDR3 length: 15 residues. CDR1 is MNHNY and CDR2 is SVGAGI in the germline V gene (reference sequence). V lost 6 bases and J lost 0, with 12 bases in between. CDR3 DNA: TGTGCCAGCAGCCCTGTAGGGGGCTCTGGAAACACCATATATTTT. Protein sequence: CASSPVGGSGNTIYF.

The V call is TRBV30, the J call TRBJ1-5, with D uncertain. CDR1 and CDR2 from the germline V gene are GTSNPN and SVGIG (reference sequence). The CDR3 has 13 residues. Trimming cost V 2 bases and J 3 bases, with 8 bases left between them. CDR3 in DNA: TGTGCCTGGAGTAGGCTATACAATCAGCCCCAGCATTTT. It specifies CAWSRLYNQPQHF.

The chain links TRBV19 to TRBJ1-4; 9 bases are shared with TRBD1. This CDR3 is 16 amino acids long. The V and J ends lost 3 bases and 7 bases, in that order; junction bases with no gene match: 9. The germline V gene has CDR1 LNHDA and CDR2 SQIVND (reference sequence). This CDR3 is CASSMKGQGYGEKLFF. The CDR3 nucleotides read TGTGCCAGTAGTATGAAGGGACAGGGTTACGGTGAAAAACTGTTTTTT.

This clone was seen only a few times. The chain uses TRBV29-1 and TRBJ2-3, with D perhaps assigned TRBD1 or TRBD2 (5 bases each). Germline-derived CDR1 and CDR2 are SQVTM and ANQGSEA. The CDR3 is 14 amino acids. V lost 7 bases and J lost 4, with 18 bases in between. CDR3 DNA sequence: TGCAGCGCCGCAGGGACCAGTGATGCAGATACGCAGTATTTT. Translation gives CSAAGTSDADTQYF.

This chain connects TRBV7-3 to TRBJ2-1; the match to TRBD2 covers 16 bases. V gave up 5 bases and J gave up 1 base; unmatched junction bases: 8. CDR1 is SGHTA, CDR2 FQGTGA, per germline. The CDR3 is 19 residues long. For the CDR3, the DNA is TGTGCCAGCAGCCCCGGGACTAGCGGGGGGGCGAGGTCCTACAATGAGCAGTTCTTC. This codes for CASSPGTSGGARSYNEQFF.

This clone was observed a handful of times. The chain uses TRBV7-9 and TRBJ2-7; no firm D call. V was pared by 5 bases and J by 8 bases, with 13 bases between. CDR1 is SEHNR, CDR2 FQNEAQ, per germline (reference sequence). The length of the CDR3 is 12 residues. CDR3 nucleotide sequence: TGTGCCAGCAGCCTCTTGGACGAACAGCAGTACTTC. It is translated as CASSLLDEQQYF.

The J gene is TRBJ1-2, the V gene TRBV29-1; no firm D call. There are 11 residues in the CDR3. CDR1 and CDR2 (germline): SQVTM, ANQGSEA. V lost 6 bases and J lost 7, with 12 bases in between. CDR3 in DNA: TGCAGCGTCAGGACCGTACCTGGCTACACCTTC. This encodes CSVRTVPGYTF.

V is TRBV5-1 and J is TRBJ2-4; 11 positions agree with TRBD1. Germline lookup yields CDR1 SGHRS and CDR2 YFSETQ. With V trimmed by 1 base and J by 10 bases, 7 bases remained unmatched. The CDR3 has 15 residues. Written as DNA, the CDR3 is TGCGCCAGCAGCTTGTTGGGACAGGGGGTAGATATTCAGTACTTC. It encodes CASSLLGQGVDIQYF.

The V and J genes are TRBV18 and TRBJ2-7, with unresolved D. Germline V gene data show CDR1 as KGHSH and CDR2 as LQKENI. Trimming cost V 3 bases and J 0 bases, with 6 bases left between them. This CDR3 spans 13 amino acids. CDR3 protein: CASSPTVSYEQYF. DNA for the CDR3: TGTGCCAGCTCACCCACAGTCTCCTACGAGCAGTACTTC.

This clone was counted only a few times. The DNA for the CDR3 is TGTGCCAGCACTCTCTCGGCGGGGACAGGTCGGGAAAAACTGTTTTTT. Translated: CASTLSAGTGREKLFF. The gene calls are TRBV2 and TRBJ1-4, with 8 bases fitting TRBD1. The germline V gene encodes CDR1 SNHLY and CDR2 FYNNEI. This CDR3 is built from 16 residues. V lost 7 bases to trimming and J lost 8 bases; unmatched junction nucleotides: 15.

The chain carries TRBV19 and TRBJ2-2; maybe TRBD1 (6 bases). V lost 7 bases and J lost 4, with 19 bases in between. This CDR3 has 16 amino acids. Germline V gene sequence: CDR1 LNHDA, CDR2 SQIVND (reference sequence). CDR3 residues: CASMFRAGDLTGELFF. The CDR3 coding sequence is TGTGCCAGTATGTTCAGGGCAGGGGACCTCACCGGGGAGCTGTTTTTT.

The chain carries TRBV4-1 and TRBJ1-3, with a weak D call TRBD1 (5 bases). Trimming cost V 2 bases and J 8 bases, with 16 bases left between them. CDR1 is MGHRA and CDR2 is YSYEKL in the germline V gene. The CDR3 extends over 15 amino acids. The CDR3 bases are TGCGCCAGCAGCCAAATGAGCAGGCCGGGGGACACCATATATTTT. Its protein is CASSQMSRPGDTIYF.

V gene TRBV4-2 combines with J gene TRBJ1-5, with a tentative D call TRBD1 (6 bases). CDR3 length: 17 amino acids. V was cut by 1 base and J by 5 bases, with 18 bases left in between. Germline V CDR1 and CDR2: LGHNA, YNFKEQ. The CDR3 sequence is CASSQGIEMGGYQPQHF. The CDR3 DNA is TGTGCCAGCAGCCAAGGTATAGAGATGGGGGGCTATCAGCCCCAGCATTTT.

The chain carries TRBV7-2 and TRBJ2-2, with D tentatively TRBD1 (5 bases). The germline gives CDR1 SGHTA, CDR2 FQGNSA. Deletions cut 7 bases from V and 3 bases from J, with 12 bases between. This CDR3 spans 14 amino acids. CDR3: CASNPRGDTGELFF. CDR3 sequence (DNA): TGTGCCAGCAACCCTAGGGGTGACACCGGGGAGCTGTTTTTT. Full variable domain (rest looked up from reference TRBV7-2 and TRBJ2-2): GAGVSQSPSNKVTEKGKDVELRCDPISGHTALYWYRQSLGQGLEFLIYFQGNSAPDKSGLPSDRFSAERTGGSVSTLTIQRTQQEDSAVYLCASNPRGDTGELFFGEGSRLTVL.

The CDR3 DNA is TGTGCCAGCAGTTCCCGGATACAGGTCCGCGAGCAGTACTTC. Amino acid sequence: CASSSRIQVREQYF. This sequence joins TRBV28 and TRBJ2-7; D perhaps matches TRBD1 (5 bases). This CDR3 contains 14 residues. The V end was cut by 4 bases, the J end by 6 bases, with 16 bases between. Germline-derived CDR1 and CDR2 are MDHEN and SYDVKM.

The chain links TRBV30 to TRBJ1-2, with D perhaps matching TRBD1 (5 bases). The CDR3 length is 13 residues. Germline CDR1 GTSNPN, CDR2 SVGIG (reference sequence). Trimming took off 2 bases at V and 5 bases at J, with 12 bases between the two ends. CDR3 region: CAWSMSAGYGYTF. CDR3 sequence (DNA): TGTGCCTGGAGTATGTCTGCAGGGTATGGCTACACCTTC.

This chain uses TRBV7-3 with TRBJ1-1, with 10 bases aligning to TRBD1. The CDR3 extends over 15 amino acids. Trimming cost V 5 bases and J 5 bases; bases outside gene matches: 8. In germline, CDR1 is SGHTA, CDR2 FQGTGA. The CDR3 DNA is TGTGCCAGCAGCCTCTCGCAGGGACAGGGGACTGAAGCTTTCTTT. Residues: CASSLSQGQGTEAFF.

The chain is built from TRBV28 and TRBJ1-2, with a possible D match to TRBD1 (6 bases). The ends were cut back, 5 bases at V and 3 bases at J, with 13 bases in the middle. In germline, CDR1 is MDHEN, CDR2 SYDVKM. The CDR3 length is 14 residues. The CDR3 sequence: CASSGLRGYYGYTF. CDR3 coding DNA: TGTGCCAGCAGTGGACTCAGGGGTTACTATGGCTACACCTTC.

In this sample, this clone turned up once. The CDR3: CASSPPGGLDEQYF. The DNA for the CDR3 is TGTGCCAGCAGCCCCCCGGGAGGGTTGGACGAGCAGTACTTC. This chain connects TRBV5-5 to TRBJ2-7; 8 nucleotides match TRBD2. Germline loops: CDR1 SGHKS, CDR2 YYEKEE (reference sequence). J was trimmed by 5 bases and V by 4 bases; bases with no gene match: 8. The CDR3 is 14 residues long. The whole variable domain, remainder taken from reference TRBV5-5 and TRBJ2-7, is DAGVTQSPTHLIKTRGQQVTLRCSPISGHKSVSWYQQVLGQGPQFIFQYYEKEERGRGNFPDRFSARQFPNYSSELNVNALLLGDSALYLCASSPPGGLDEQYFGPGTRLTVT.

This clone was counted a few times. The genes are TRBV28 and TRBJ2-2, with TRBD2 identical over 7 bases. Germline CDR1 and CDR2: MDHEN and SYDVKM. V shed 1 base, J shed 7 bases, and the junction held 0 bases outside the gene matches. The CDR3 sequence is 13 residues long. CDR3 nucleotide sequence: TGTGCCAGCAGTTTATCGGGGGGCGGGGAGCTGTTTTTT. Translated, it gives CASSLSGGGELFF. Full variable domain (rest looked up from reference TRBV28 and TRBJ2-2): DVKVTQSSRYLVKRTGEKVFLECVQDMDHENMFWYRQDPGLGLRLIYFSYDVKMKEKGDIPEGYSVSREKKERFSLILESASTNQTSMYLCASSLSGGGELFFGEGSRLTVL.

This chain links TRBV5-3 with TRBJ1-2; possible D gene TRBD1, 6 bases. TRBV5-3 is identified as an open reading frame with a role that is uncertain. The CDR3 runs to 15 residues. Between the trimmed V and J ends, which lost 4 bases and 3 bases, there was a span of 16 bases. The CDR3 DNA follows: TGTGCCAGAAGCCGAACAGGGCCCGTTTACTATGGCTACACCTTC. It specifies CARSRTGPVYYGYTF.

The chain couples TRBV18 to TRBJ2-7, with D tentatively TRBD1 (5 bases). Trimming took 4 bases from V and 3 from J, leaving 16 bases between them. Germline CDR1 and CDR2: KGHSH and LQKENI. The CDR3 contains 15 residues. The CDR3 here is CASSLGSGLFYEQYF. CDR3 in DNA: TGTGCCAGCTCACTCGGGTCAGGGCTTTTCTACGAGCAGTACTTC.